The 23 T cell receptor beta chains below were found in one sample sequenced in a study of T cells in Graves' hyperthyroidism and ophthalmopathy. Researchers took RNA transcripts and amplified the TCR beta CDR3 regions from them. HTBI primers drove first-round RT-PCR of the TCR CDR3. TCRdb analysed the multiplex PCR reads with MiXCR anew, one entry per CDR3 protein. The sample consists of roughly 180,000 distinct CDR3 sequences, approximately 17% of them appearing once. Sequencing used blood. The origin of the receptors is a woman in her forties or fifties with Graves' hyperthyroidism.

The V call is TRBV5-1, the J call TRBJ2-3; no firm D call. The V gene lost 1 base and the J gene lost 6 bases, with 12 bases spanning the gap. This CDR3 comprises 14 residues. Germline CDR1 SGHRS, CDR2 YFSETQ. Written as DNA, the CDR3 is TGCGCCAGCAGCTTGTCCGGGTCGAAGGATACGCAGTATTTT. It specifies CASSLSGSKDTQYF.

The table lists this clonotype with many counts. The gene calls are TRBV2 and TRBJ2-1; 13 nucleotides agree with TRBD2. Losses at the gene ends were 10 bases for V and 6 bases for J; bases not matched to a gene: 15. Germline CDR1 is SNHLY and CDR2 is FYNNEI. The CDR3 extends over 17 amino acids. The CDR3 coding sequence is TGTGCCACCGAAGCCCTTTCCCGACTAGCGGGGGGCAATGAGCAGTTCTTC. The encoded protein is CATEALSRLAGGNEQFF.

Written as DNA, the CDR3 is TGTGCCAGCAGCCCGAACGTTAGCAATCAGCCCCAGCATTTT. Its protein is CASSPNVSNQPQHF. This chain uses TRBV7-9 with TRBJ1-5; D unresolved. The germline CDR1 and CDR2 sequences are SEHNR and FQNEAQ (reference sequence). V was shortened by 5 bases and J by 0 bases, with 8 bases between the two germline ends. This CDR3 spans 14 amino acids.

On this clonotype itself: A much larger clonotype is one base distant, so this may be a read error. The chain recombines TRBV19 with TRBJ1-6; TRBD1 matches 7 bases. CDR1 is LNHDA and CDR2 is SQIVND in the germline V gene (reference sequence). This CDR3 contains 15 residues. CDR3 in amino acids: CASSITGVGNSPPHF. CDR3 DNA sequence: TGTGCCAGTAGTATCACAGGGGTGGGTAATTCACCCCCCCACTTT.

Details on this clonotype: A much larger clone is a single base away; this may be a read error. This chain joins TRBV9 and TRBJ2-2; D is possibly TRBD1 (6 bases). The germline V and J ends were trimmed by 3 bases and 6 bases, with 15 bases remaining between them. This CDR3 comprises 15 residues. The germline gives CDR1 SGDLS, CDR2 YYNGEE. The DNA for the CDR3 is TGTGCCAGCAGCGCCCCGACAGGAGACGCCGGGGAGCTGTTTTTT. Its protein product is CASSAPTGDAGELFF. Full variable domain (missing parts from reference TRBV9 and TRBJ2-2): DSGVTQTPKHLITATGQRVTLRCSPRSGDLSVYWYQQSLDQGLQFLIQYYNGEERAKGNILERFSAQQFPDLHSELNLSSLELGDSALYFCASSAPTGDAGELFFGEGSRLTVL.

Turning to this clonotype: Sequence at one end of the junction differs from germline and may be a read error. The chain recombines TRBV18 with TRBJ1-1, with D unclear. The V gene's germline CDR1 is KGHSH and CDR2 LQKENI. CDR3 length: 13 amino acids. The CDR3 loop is CASSPETNTEASF. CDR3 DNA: TGTGCCAGCTCACCCGAGACCAACACTGAAGCTTCCTTT.

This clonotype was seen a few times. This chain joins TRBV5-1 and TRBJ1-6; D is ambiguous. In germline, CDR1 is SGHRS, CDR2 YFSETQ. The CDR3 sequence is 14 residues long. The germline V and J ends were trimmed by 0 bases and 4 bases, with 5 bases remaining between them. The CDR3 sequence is CASSLVGYNSPLHF. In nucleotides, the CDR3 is TGCGCCAGCAGCTTGGTAGGGTATAATTCACCCCTCCACTTT.

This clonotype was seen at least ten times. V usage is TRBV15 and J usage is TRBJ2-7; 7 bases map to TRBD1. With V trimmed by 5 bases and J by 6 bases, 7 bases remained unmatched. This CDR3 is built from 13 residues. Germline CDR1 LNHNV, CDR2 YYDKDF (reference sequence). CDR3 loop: CATSGGQLREQYF. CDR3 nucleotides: TGTGCCACCAGCGGGGGACAGTTGCGCGAGCAGTACTTC.

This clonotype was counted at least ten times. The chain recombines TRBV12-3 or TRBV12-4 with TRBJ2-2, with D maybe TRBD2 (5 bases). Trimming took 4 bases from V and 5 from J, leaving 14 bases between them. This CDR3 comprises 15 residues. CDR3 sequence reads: CASSSPGDTTGELFF. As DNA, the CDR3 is TGTGCCAGCAGTTCCCCCGGGGATACAACCGGGGAGCTGTTTTTT.

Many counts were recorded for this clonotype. The CDR3 reads CASSMGRGETQYF. CDR3 nucleotide sequence: TGTGCCAGTAGTATGGGCAGGGGAGAGACCCAGTACTTC. This chain joins TRBV19 and TRBJ2-5, with D possibly matching TRBD1 (6 bases). This CDR3 has 13 amino acids. V was pared by 3 bases and J by 4 bases, with 9 bases between. Germline V CDR1 and CDR2: LNHDA, SQIVND (reference sequence). The complete variable domain, with remaining parts taken from reference TRBV19 and TRBJ2-5, reads DGGITQSPKYLFRKEGQNVTLSCEQNLNHDAMYWYRQDPGQGLRLIYYSQIVNDFQKGDIAEGYSVSREKKESFPLTVTSAQKNPTAFYLCASSMGRGETQYFGPGTRLLVL.

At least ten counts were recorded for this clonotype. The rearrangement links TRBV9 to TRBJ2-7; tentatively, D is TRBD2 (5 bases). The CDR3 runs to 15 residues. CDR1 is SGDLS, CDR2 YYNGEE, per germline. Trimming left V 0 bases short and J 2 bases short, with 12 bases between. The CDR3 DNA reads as TGTGCCAGCAGCGTAGGAGCTAGCCCTACCTACGAGCAGTACTTC. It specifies CASSVGASPTYEQYF.

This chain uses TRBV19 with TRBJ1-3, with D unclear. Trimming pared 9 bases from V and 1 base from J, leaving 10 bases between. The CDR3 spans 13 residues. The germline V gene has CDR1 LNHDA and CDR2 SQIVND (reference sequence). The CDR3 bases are TGTGCCAGCAGTTGGATGTCTGGAAACACCATATATTTT. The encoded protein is CASSWMSGNTIYF.

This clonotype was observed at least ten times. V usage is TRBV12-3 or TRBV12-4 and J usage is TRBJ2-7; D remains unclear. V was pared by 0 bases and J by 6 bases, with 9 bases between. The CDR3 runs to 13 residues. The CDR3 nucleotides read TGTGCCAGCAGTTTAGCGACATGGGGCGAGCAGTACTTC. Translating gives CASSLATWGEQYF.

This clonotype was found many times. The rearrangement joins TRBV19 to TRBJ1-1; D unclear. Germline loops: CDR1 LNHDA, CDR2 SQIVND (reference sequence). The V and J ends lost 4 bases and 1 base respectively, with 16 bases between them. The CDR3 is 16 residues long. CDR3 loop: CASSSPSNSRNTEAFF. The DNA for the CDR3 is TGTGCCAGTAGTAGCCCGTCGAATTCACGGAACACTGAAGCTTTCTTT.

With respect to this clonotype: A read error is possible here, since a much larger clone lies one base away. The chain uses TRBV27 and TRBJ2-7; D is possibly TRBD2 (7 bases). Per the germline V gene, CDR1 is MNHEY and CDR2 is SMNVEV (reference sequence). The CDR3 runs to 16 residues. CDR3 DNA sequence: TGTGCCAGCAGTCCCTCTAGGGGGGGGATGTCCTGCGAGCAGTACTTC. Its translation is CASSPSRGGMSCEQYF.

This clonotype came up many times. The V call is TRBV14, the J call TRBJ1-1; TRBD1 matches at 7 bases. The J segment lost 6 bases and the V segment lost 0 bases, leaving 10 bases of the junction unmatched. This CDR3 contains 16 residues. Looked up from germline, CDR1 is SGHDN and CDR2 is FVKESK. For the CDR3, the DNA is TGTGCCAGCAGCCAAGATCTTGACAGGGAAGACGCTGAAGCTTTCTTT. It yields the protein CASSQDLDREDAEAFF.

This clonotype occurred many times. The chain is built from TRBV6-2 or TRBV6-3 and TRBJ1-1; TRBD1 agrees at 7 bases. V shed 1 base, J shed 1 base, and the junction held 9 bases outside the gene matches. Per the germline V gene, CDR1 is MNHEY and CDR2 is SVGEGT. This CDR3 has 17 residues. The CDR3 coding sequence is TGTGCCAGCAGTTACTGGCCTCTCGGACAGGCGAACACTGAAGCTTTCTTT. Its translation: CASSYWPLGQANTEAFF.

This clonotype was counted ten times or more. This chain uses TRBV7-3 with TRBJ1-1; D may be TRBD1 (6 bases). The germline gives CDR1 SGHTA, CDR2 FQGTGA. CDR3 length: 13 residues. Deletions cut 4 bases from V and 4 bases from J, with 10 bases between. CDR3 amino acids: CASSSQDSTEAFF. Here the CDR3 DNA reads TGTGCCAGCAGCTCCCAGGACAGCACTGAAGCTTTCTTT.

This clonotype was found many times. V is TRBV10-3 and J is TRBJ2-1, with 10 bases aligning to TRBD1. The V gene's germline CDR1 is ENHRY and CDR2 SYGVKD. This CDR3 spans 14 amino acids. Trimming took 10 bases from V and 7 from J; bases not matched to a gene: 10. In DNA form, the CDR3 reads TGTGCCACCCGGGAGGACAGGGGGAGGAATGAGCAGTTCTTC. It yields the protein CATREDRGRNEQFF.

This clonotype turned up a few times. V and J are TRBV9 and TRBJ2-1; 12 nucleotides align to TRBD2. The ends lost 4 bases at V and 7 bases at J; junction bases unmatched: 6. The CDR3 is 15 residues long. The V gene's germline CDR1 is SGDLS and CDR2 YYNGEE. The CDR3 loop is CASSSDLAGGNEQFF. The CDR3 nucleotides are TGTGCCAGCAGCAGCGACCTAGCGGGGGGGAATGAGCAGTTCTTC.

The CDR3 nucleotides are TGTGCCAGCAGCCAAGATAATTCTGGGGCCAGCTTCTACGAGCAGTACTTC. As protein: CASSQDNSGASFYEQYF. The chain couples TRBV4-2 to TRBJ2-7, with D possibly being TRBD1 (5 bases). V was clipped by 0 bases and J by 3 bases, with 18 bases between them. CDR3 length: 17 amino acids. The V gene's germline CDR1 is LGHNA and CDR2 YNFKEQ.

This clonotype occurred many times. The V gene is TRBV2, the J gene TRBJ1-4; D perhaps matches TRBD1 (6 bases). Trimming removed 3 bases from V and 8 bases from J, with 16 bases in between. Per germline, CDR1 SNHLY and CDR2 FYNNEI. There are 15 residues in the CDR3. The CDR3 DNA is TGTGCCAGCAGTGAGTCGGGACAAATAGGCGAAAAACTGTTTTTT. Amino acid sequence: CASSESGQIGEKLFF.

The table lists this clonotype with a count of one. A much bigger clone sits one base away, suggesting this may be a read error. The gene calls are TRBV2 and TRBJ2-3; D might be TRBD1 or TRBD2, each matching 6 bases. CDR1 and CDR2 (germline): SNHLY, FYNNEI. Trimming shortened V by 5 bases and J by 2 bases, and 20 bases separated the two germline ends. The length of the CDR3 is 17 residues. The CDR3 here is CASSLVGTWTNTDTQYF. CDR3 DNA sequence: TGTGCCAGCAGTTTAGTAGGGACATGGACTAACACAGATACGCAGTATTTT.